A selection of T cell receptor beta chains follows, all from one sample in a study of low-dose radiotherapy and immunotherapy resistance in tumors. TCRdb re-called the reads through MiXCR, storing one row per CDR3 protein. In the table there are under 110,000 distinct CDR3 sequences, under 25% of which are singletons. The sample was PBMCs, taken after low-dose radiotherapy plus immunotherapy. The receptor source for this set is a male donor with prostate cancer. CDR3s leave out the opening cysteine and the closing phenylalanine or tryptophan.

TRBV11-2,ASSFRGGWGPDNEQF
TRBV5-6,ASDSSRTGGNYGYT
TRBV4-1,ASSQVPPGNYGYT
TRBV28,ASEDPAYEQY
TRBV13,ASRYDRGNSPLH
TRBV4-1,ASSLVGSYEQY
TRBV3-1,ASSQPQGTGYT
TRBV6-2/TRBV6-3,ASSYSPRTGGPYEQY
TRBV7-2,ASSQGDRGEQY
TRBV29-1,SGGETNEKLF
TRBV11-2,ASSPAGPSGNTIY
TRBV27,ASSLLGGLSYEQY
TRBV7-2,ASSLQGAEKLF
TRBV19,ASSKGLAGGPVGELFFFF
TRBV4-1,ASSQETANYEQY
TRBV18,ASSPQAFSGNTIY
TRBV12-3/TRBV12-4,ASSFRLAGGGELF
TRBV12-3/TRBV12-4,ASSLAETQY
TRBV4-1,ASSQDRGQGYEQY
TRBV19,ATSNQRASAVTQY
TRBV11-2,ASSADEQF
TRBV12-3/TRBV12-4,ASSRGGNEQY
TRBV14,ASSPVLGGSSWEQY
TRBV7-2,ASSLGGDRDSPLH
TRBV6-1,ASSDLGDNEQF
TRBV29-1,SVGTPASANYGYT
TRBV12-3/TRBV12-4,ASTPGRGVDEKLF
TRBV6-4,ASSDSGETGELF
TRBV7-8,ASSLDSRLNQPQH
TRBV4-2,ASSQESAYHYEQY
TRBV19,ASSITKDEQY
TRBV5-3,ASSLADSGGLEQF
TRBV12-3/TRBV12-4,ASSLMGGTTDTQY
TRBV13,ASSPWGNSPLH
TRBV5-5,ASRGPGDRVGNEQF
TRBV15,ATSSGRVDNQPQH
TRBV30,AWETSESPGELF
TRBV12-5,ASGLVRVHEQF
TRBV29-1,SVDGPGPGNTIY
TRBV12-3/TRBV12-4,ASTSRGFGETQY
TRBV5-1,ASSLAGPQPQH
TRBV2,ASSELLAGV
TRBV7-9,ASSSSLGRGNSPLH
TRBV4-2,ASSLQKANEKLF
TRBV6-5,ASSYSGGGSYT
TRBV5-1,ASRSPYEQY
TRBV5-4,ASSFDRGGYNEQF
TRBV6-5,ASNPTGLDEQY
TRBV3-1,ASSQVTSGFTDTQY
TRBV9,ASSPSAQMGGTQY
TRBV7-8,ASSLARETDIMNTEAF
TRBV6-6,ATRDSVDTGELF
TRBV4-1,ASSQDLGGPYEQY
TRBV20-1,SHRRVDEQF
TRBV29-1,SVGGVSPSNEQF
TRBV7-9,ASTNRGTGGYNEQF
TRBV27,ASRVAGVSIHEQY